This is a list of T cell receptor beta chains from one sample in a study of cytotoxic CD8 clonotypes in ibrutinib-treated CLL. The repertoire was sequenced with immunoSEQ multiplex PCR; TCRdb's copy has only in-frame clones and lacks some. The sample lists some 47,000 clones, roughly three fifths occurring once. The sequencing used PBMCs, collected after 24 months of ibrutinib treatment. The receptor set was obtained from a human donor with chronic lymphocytic leukemia. Both conserved end residues are part of each CDR3. Each record gives: V gene, D gene, J gene, clone size, CDR3 DNA, CDR3 protein. The D gene is left open where the match is weak. Size is omitted from some rows. Given values are once, few, many or a class for expanded clones.

>TRBV10-1|TRBD1|TRBJ2-5|.
TGCGCCAGCGGGACAGGGACCCTGGGCCAGTACTTC
CASGTGTLGQYF
>TRBV5-1|.|TRBJ2-7|.
TGCGCCAGCAGCTTTGGGGGTACCTACGAGCAGTACTTC
CASSFGGTYEQYF
>TRBV19|TRBD1|TRBJ2-6|.
TGTGCCAGTAGTCAGACAGGGACATCTGGGGCCAACGTCCTGACTTTC
CASSQTGTSGANVLTF
>TRBV25-1|.|TRBJ1-4|few
TGTGCCAGCAGTAATAGGTTCGGAAGTGAAAAACTGTTTTTT
CASSNRFGSEKLFF
>TRBV19|.|TRBJ1-1|.
TGTGCCAGTAGTATAGCAGGGTCTGAAGCTTTCTTT
CASSIAGSEAFF
>TRBV5-1|TRBD1|TRBJ1-2|.
TGCGCCAGCAGCTTGGACGGGACAGGGGGCTCAGGCTACACCTTC
CASSLDGTGGSGYTF
>TRBV27|.|TRBJ1-1|.
TGTGCCACCAGGTCGGCGGGCACTGAAGCTTTCTTT
CATRSAGTEAFF
>TRBV5-1|.|TRBJ1-6|medium-sized
TGCGCCAGCAGCATTGACGGGGTAGGTTCACCCCTCCACTTT
CASSIDGVGSPLHF
>TRBV7-7|.|TRBJ1-4|few
TGTGCCAGCAGCCGGGGTGGCGGGGTATCCGAAAAACTGTTTTTT
CASSRGGGVSEKLFF
>TRBV7-7|.|TRBJ2-1|many
TGCGCCAGCAGCCAAGATGCCGGGAACGTCAATGAGCAGTTCTTC
CASSQDAGNVNEQFF
>TRBV7-9|.|TRBJ1-2|.
TGTGCCAGCAGCTTAAGGTCTAACTATGGCTACACCTTC
CASSLRSNYGYTF
>TRBV5-1|.|TRBJ2-6|.
TGCGCCAGCAGGGCAGATACTGGGGCCAACGTCCTGACTTTC
CASRADTGANVLTF
>TRBV5-6|.|TRBJ1-1|medium-sized
TGTGCCAGCAGCTTGGTTGTTTGGGTGAACACTGAAGCTTTCTTT
CASSLVVWVNTEAFF
>TRBV7-7|TRBD2|TRBJ2-5|.
TGTGCTAGCAGCGACGGGACTAGCGGAGCAGAGACCCAGTACTTC
CASSDGTSGAETQYF
>TRBV6-1|TRBD1|TRBJ1-4|.
TGTGGGGTTCCGTGGGACAGTATCGGTGAAAAACTGTTTTTT
CGVPWDSIGEKLFF
>TRBV6-6|TRBD2|TRBJ2-7|.
TGTGCCAGCAGACCCGCGGGAGGGGAAAACTACGAGCAGTACTTC
CASRPAGGENYEQYF
>TRBV2|.|TRBJ2-5|few
TGTGCCAGCAGTGGGGGTCGGGAGACCCAGTACTTC
CASSGGRETQYF
>TRBV11-2|TRBD1|TRBJ1-2|few
TGTGCCAGCAGCTTAGAGGCGGGACAGGGACTTGGCTACACCTTC
CASSLEAGQGLGYTF
>TRBV9|.|TRBJ2-7|.
TGTGCCAGCAGCGTAGGCGACCTGGGGGTAAGATACTTC
CASSVGDLGVRYF
>TRBV7-9|.|TRBJ1-3|.
TGTGCCAGCAGCTTACCCGAGGAGTCTGGAAACACCATATATTTT
CASSLPEESGNTIYF
>TRBV7-6|TRBD2|TRBJ2-4|.
TGTGCCAGCAGCTTAGGACTAGCGGGGGATCTAGCCAAAAACATTCAGTACTTC
CASSLGLAGDLAKNIQYF
>TRBV25-1|TRBD1|TRBJ1-4|.
TGTGCCAGTGGGGACAGGGTGGGAGAAAAACTGTTTTTT
CASGDRVGEKLFF
>TRBV5-1|.|TRBJ2-5|.
TGCGCCAGCAGCTTGGCAGGTTCCCAAGAGACCCAGTACTTC
CASSLAGSQETQYF
>TRBV7-2|.|TRBJ1-6|.
TGTGCCAGCAGCTTCCAAAAGGCGGCGGCAGCTTATAATTCACCCCTCCACTTT
CASSFQKAAAAYNSPLHF
>TRBV2|.|TRBJ2-7|.
TGTGCCAGCAGTGGGGGCCAGGCGATATCCTACGAGCAGTACTTC
CASSGGQAISYEQYF
>TRBV2|.|TRBJ1-6|.
TGTGCCAGCAGTCGGGGTGGTTTTGATTCACCCCTCCACTTT
CASSRGGFDSPLHF